This T cell receptor beta chain is drawn from a study of blood T cell repertoires in COVID-19. About the study: COVID-19 samples, acute and convalescent, were from the United States, Italy and Spain. The analysed material was cDNA or gDNA that came from T cells, B-cell-depleted T cells, or PBMCs.

This clone was seen once. Original processing notes: The authors estimated nucleated cell counts from reference gene primer amplification. Some clones are missing from TCRdb's copy, which holds only in-frame ones; the method was immunoSEQ multiplex PCR. D and trimming come from the DNA, and the V and J calls and clone size come from that table. The data contain 85,000 to 95,000 clones, 87% of them singletons. From germline, CDR1 is MDHEN and CDR2 SYDVKM. This CDR3 has 15 residues. V was trimmed by 3 bases and J by 0 bases, leaving 8 bases between them. This chain connects TRBV28 to TRBJ2-2; D is ambiguous. The clonotype originates from a human donor with acute or convalescent COVID-19. The donor label of this sample is uncertain. Source material: peripheral blood. CDR3 protein: CASSFSSPNTGELFF. In DNA, the CDR3 is TGTGCCAGCAGTTTCAGTAGCCCGAACACCGGGGAGCTGTTTTTT.